The sequence of this TCR beta chain was determined in a study of cytomegalovirus exposure and HLA in healthy donors (dated by TCRdb to 2017 to 2019). Turning to the overall study: According to a later analysis, one platform produced both the 110 or so validation repertoires and the 670 or so repertoires of the first cohort. To predict cytomegalovirus infection status, the study brought together high-throughput TCR immunosequencing, statistical association of individual TCRs with disease status, and machine learning. The aim of the study was to test whether cataloging public T cell receptors could identify signatures of past pathogen exposure. In addition to the first cohort of around 670 subjects, a separate validation cohort of 130 or so different subjects was used. What the study reported, not specific to this receptor: A few of the identified cytomegalovirus-associated TCR beta chains were confirmed in vitro to be specific for cytomegalovirus antigens. The validation cohort had no HLA typing available for a later analysis, so co-occurrence within that cohort was assessed over all 120 or so repertoires. The study listed 150 to 200 TCR beta chains as associated with cytomegalovirus. Subsequent analysis determined that TCRs grouped into clusters in the first cohort also showed a tendency toward co-occurrence across the approximately 120 validation repertoires, and 90% to 95% of cluster scores exceeded 0. In both the original and validation cohorts, the classifier was reported to diagnose cytomegalovirus status with high specificity and sensitivity. The authors suggested that the approach could potentially be extended to other disease states and immunological phenotypes. Most TCR sequences were seen in very few donors, while some public TCRs were found in many individuals.

Preparation of the library involved the immunoSEQ multiplex PCR assay. In the authors' own workflow: A statistical classification framework was built to diagnose cytomegalovirus status from the catalog of TCR beta chain sequences. In its TCRdb copy, this immuneACCESS table keeps in-frame sequences only and misses some clones. Where compared with another copy, unresolved V genes explain less than half of these, and the others have no known cause. Clonal size and the V and J genes are those of that table, whereas D and trimming came from the DNA. The sample includes about 360,000 clones, with roughly 89% observed a single time. The ten most abundant clones make up under 0.9% of the sample. Donors formed part of the validation cohort, which comprised approximately 130 subjects and was distinct from the first cohort of 666 subjects. V is cut back by 4 bases and J by 4 bases, with 4 bases in the junction unmatched. The CDR3 runs 14 residues from the cysteine to the phenylalanine. The sequence is cut down to CDR3 DNA, 42 bases in frame from base 1. CDR1 and CDR2 are drawn from the germline V gene: SGHAT, FQNNGV.

A note on this clone: Its antigen remains unidentified. Base-call qualities are not available, and no considerably larger clone is one nucleotide away.

Specimen: PBMCs. The TCR originated in a woman younger than 30 in good health and CMV-seronegative. The chain joins TRBV11-2 to TRBJ2-3; TRBD1 aligns with 8 central bases. The DNA reads as follows: TGTGCCAGCAGCTCAACAGGGGGAGCAGATACGCAGTATTTT. The encoded protein is CASSSTGGADTQYF.